This T cell receptor beta chain came from a study of technical replicates of blood from a handful of donors. The method was immunoSEQ multiplex PCR; TCRdb's version includes in-frame clones alone and lacks a portion of them. The data contain approximately 12,000 clones, 80% to 90% of them seen just once; the ten biggest clones take up around 10%. This clone was seen once. The CDR3 totals 14 residues. V lost 1 base to trimming and J lost 3 bases; unmatched junction nucleotides: 3. Germline V gives CDR1 SGHRS, CDR2 YFSETQ. This chain uses TRBV5-1 with TRBJ2-5; TRBD1 matches at 7 bases. The clonotype originates from a human donor in good health. The sample consisted of PBMCs. DNA of the CDR3: TGCGCCAGCAGCTTGTGGACAGGAGAAGAGACCCAGTACTTC. Translation gives CASSLWTGEETQYF.